A selection of T cell receptor beta chains follows, all from one sample in a study of shared clonotypes between healthy human individuals. Assay used: immunoSEQ multiplex PCR; TCRdb lists only in-frame clones, some missing. The sample holds 300,000 to 400,000 clones, roughly 84% seen once. What was sequenced was memory CD8+ T cells sorted from blood. These receptors were collected from a man between 18 and 35 years old in good health. CDR3s include the opening cysteine and the closing phenylalanine or tryptophan. A D gene is named only where the DNA matches it firmly. Some rows mark clone size as missing; the rest say once, few, many or name a class of expanded clone.

TRBJ1-2,-,TRBD1,TRBV9,CASSAQPGQLYGYTF,TGTGCCAGCAGCGCCCAACCGGGACAGTTGTATGGCTACACCTTC
TRBJ1-1,-,TRBD1,TRBV7-9,CASSLDTGVPEAFF,TGTGCCAGCAGCTTAGATACAGGGGTCCCAGAAGCTTTCTTT
TRBJ1-2,-,-,TRBV2,CASSGRDYGYTF,TGTGCCAGCAGTGGGAGAGACTATGGCTACACCTTC
TRBJ2-1,-,-,TRBV27,CASRRQGMNNEQFF,TGTGCCAGCAGGAGGCAGGGTATGAACAATGAGCAGTTCTTC
TRBJ2-4,-,-,TRBV10-3,CAISADGENIQYF,TGTGCCATCAGTGCCGACGGAGAAAACATTCAGTACTTC
TRBJ1-1,-,-,TRBV30,CAWSVGLGGNEAFF,TGTGCCTGGAGTGTTGGCCTAGGTGGAAATGAAGCTTTCTTT
TRBJ2-3,-,-,TRBV4-1,CASSQPSDSRADTQYF,TGCGCCAGCAGCCAGCCGTCGGACTCCAGGGCAGATACGCAGTATTTT
TRBJ2-1,-,TRBD2,TRBV10-2,CASSDPAGSSYNEQFF,TGCGCCAGCAGTGACCCAGCGGGGAGCTCCTACAATGAGCAGTTCTTC
TRBJ2-2,-,-,TRBV6-5,CASSWTVRTGELFF,TGTGCCAGCAGTTGGACAGTTCGGACCGGGGAGCTGTTTTTT
TRBJ2-7,once,TRBD2,TRBV5-1,CASSWTSGSTHEQYF,TGCGCCAGCAGCTGGACAAGCGGGAGTACCCACGAGCAGTACTTC
TRBJ2-1,-,-,TRBV10-3,CAISERGSYNEQFF,TGTGCCATCAGTGAAAGGGGGTCCTACAATGAGCAGTTCTTC
TRBJ2-7,once,-,TRBV7-9,CASSLASSYEQYF,TGTGCCAGCAGCTTAGCGAGCTCCTACGAGCAGTACTTC
TRBJ1-6,-,-,TRBV4-1,CASSQESRGLLAPLHF,TGCGCCAGCAGCCAAGAAAGTCGAGGGCTATTGGCACCCCTCCACTTT
TRBJ1-5,-,-,TRBV27,CASSSIRPIPGQPQHF,TGTGCCAGCAGTTCTATCCGACCCATACCGGGGCAGCCCCAGCATTTT
TRBJ2-5,-,-,TRBV6-6,CASIRGGSQETQYF,TGTGCGTCGATAAGGGGGGGCTCCCAAGAGACCCAGTACTTC
TRBJ1-2,-,-,TRBV19,CASSSIPGGPYGYTF,TGTGCCAGTAGTTCAATCCCGGGAGGCCCCTATGGCTACACCTTC
TRBJ1-1,-,-,TRBV27,CASSLLGPVNTEAFF,TGTGCCAGCAGTTTGCTGGGGCCGGTGAACACTGAAGCTTTCTTT
TRBJ2-2,-,-,TRBV4-1,CASSQEGSTGELFF,TGCGCCAGCAGCCAAGAAGGGAGCACCGGGGAGCTGTTTTTT
TRBJ2-1,-,-,TRBV5-8,CASPVTGQPYNEQFF,TGTGCCAGCCCGGTCACTGGACAACCCTACAATGAGCAGTTCTTC
TRBJ1-1,-,TRBD1,TRBV27,CASSFQGEGITEAFF,TGTGCCAGCAGTTTTCAGGGGGAAGGGATCACTGAAGCTTTCTTT
TRBJ2-7,-,-,TRBV6-5,CASSSPGGEQYF,TGTGCCAGCAGTAGCCCCGGGGGCGAGCAGTACTTC
TRBJ1-6,-,-,TRBV5-1,CASSFETIDSPLHF,TGCGCCAGCAGCTTCGAAACGATCGACTCACCCCTCCACTTT
TRBJ1-1,-,-,TRBV2,CASSAWRVNTEAFF,TGTGCCAGCAGTGCGTGGAGAGTGAACACTGAAGCTTTCTTT
TRBJ2-1,-,TRBD2,TRBV4-1,CASSQEPLAGAHEQFF,TGCGCCAGCAGCCAAGAGCCCCTAGCGGGAGCGCATGAGCAGTTCTTC
TRBJ1-1,once,-,TRBV14,CASSHGSPIPAFF,TGTGCCAGCAGCCACGGCAGCCCGATCCCAGCTTTCTTT
TRBJ1-6,-,-,TRBV5-1,CASSTLPTARGYNSPLHF,TGCGCCAGCAGCACCCTCCCTACGGCCCGTGGCTATAATTCACCCCTCCACTTT
TRBJ2-2,-,-,TRBV18,CASSPGRIVTGELFF,TGTGCCAGCTCACCGGGCCGCATAGTCACCGGGGAGCTGTTTTTT
TRBJ1-4,-,-,TRBV6-1,CASSEAIRGYNEKLFF,TGTGCCAGCAGTGAAGCCATCCGTGGTTATAATGAAAAACTGTTTTTT
TRBJ2-3,-,-,TRBV7-3,CASDSQRYGTDTQYF,TGTGCCAGCGATTCGCAGCGCTACGGGACAGATACGCAGTATTTT
TRBJ2-1,-,-,TRBV2,CASSTGTEQFF,TGTGCCAGCTCGACGGGAACTGAGCAGTTCTTC
TRBJ2-7,-,-,TRBV5-6,CASRIRGASYEQYF,TGTGCCAGCAGGATTAGGGGGGCCTCCTACGAGCAGTACTTC
TRBJ2-2,-,TRBD2,TRBV2,CASRPGGDTGELFF,TGTGCCAGCAGACCCGGGGGGGACACCGGGGAGCTGTTTTTT
TRBJ1-3,-,-,TRBV6-1,CASSDWRGHSGNTIYF,TGTGCCAGCAGTGACTGGAGAGGGCACTCTGGAAACACCATATATTTT
TRBJ2-3,-,TRBD2,TRBV6-5,CASSYSLAGGPDTQYF,TGTGCCAGCAGTTACTCCCTAGCGGGGGGGCCGGATACGCAGTATTTT
TRBJ2-7,-,TRBD1,TRBV6-5,CASRIGQGRPYEQYF,TGTGCCAGCAGAATTGGACAGGGTAGGCCCTACGAGCAGTACTTC
TRBJ2-5,-,TRBD2,TRBV11-2,CASSHPGWTSGSQETQYF,TGTGCCAGCAGCCACCCCGGTTGGACTAGCGGTTCACAAGAGACCCAGTACTTC
TRBJ2-5,-,-,TRBV30,CAWSDRDPISPQWEETQYF,TGTGCCTGGAGTGATAGAGACCCAATTTCACCCCAATGGGAAGAGACCCAGTACTTC
TRBJ1-5,-,-,TRBV2,CASSIIQGSNQPQHF,TGTGCCAGCAGTATCATTCAGGGGAGCAATCAGCCCCAGCATTTT
TRBJ2-7,-,-,TRBV4-3,CASSQDRTYYEQYF,TGCGCCAGCAGCCAAGATAGGACTTACTACGAGCAGTACTTC
TRBJ2-7,-,TRBD1,TRBV28,CASSWTGGSYEQYF,TGTGCCAGCAGCTGGACAGGGGGCTCCTACGAGCAGTACTTC
TRBJ2-7,-,TRBD1,TRBV18,CASSGTGSSYEQYF,TGTGCCAGCTCCGGGACAGGGAGCTCCTACGAGCAGTACTTC
TRBJ2-7,-,-,TRBV5-6,CASSLGDEQYF,TGTGCCAGCAGCTTAGGTGACGAGCAGTACTTC
TRBJ1-2,-,-,TRBV6-6,CASRDGGDYGYTF,TGTGCCAGCAGAGACGGGGGAGACTATGGCTACACCTTC
TRBJ1-2,-,-,TRBV5-6,CASSLDTGQPYGYTF,TGTGCCAGCAGCTTGGACACAGGCCAGCCTTATGGCTACACCTTC
TRBJ2-3,-,-,TRBV27,CASSLTPDRWAVSTDTQYF,TGTGCCAGCAGTTTGACCCCTGATCGGTGGGCAGTTAGCACAGATACGCAGTATTTT
TRBJ2-5,-,TRBD1,TRBV4-1,CASSQARVDRGLVETQYF,TGCGCCAGCAGCCAAGCTCGAGTGGACAGGGGTCTTGTGGAGACCCAGTACTTC
TRBJ1-6,-,-,TRBV5-1,CASSPQGQRSPLHF,TGCGCCAGCAGCCCCCAGGGGCAGCGGTCACCCCTCCACTTT
TRBJ2-1,-,TRBD2,TRBV28,CASSLGLAGESYNEQFF,TGTGCCAGCAGTTTAGGGCTAGCGGGGGAGTCCTACAATGAGCAGTTCTTC
TRBJ2-1,-,-,TRBV6-5,CASSYSPNGLYNEQFF,TGTGCCAGCAGTTACTCCCCGAATGGACTTTACAATGAGCAGTTCTTC
TRBJ2-7,-,-,TRBV19,CASSSRTPHEQYF,TGTGCCAGTAGTTCTCGGACCCCCCACGAGCAGTACTTC